The 3 T cell receptor beta chains given below trace back to one sample, sequenced in a study of regulatory T cells listed by TCRdb under 2018. Results the study describes overall, beyond this receptor: Conventional CD4+ T cells from CD3G-deficient patients were enriched for hydrophobic residues at CDR3 positions 6 and 7, suggesting more self-reactive specificities.

These TCRs' antigens remain unknown. Library prep was done by the immunoSEQ multiplex PCR assay. The multiplex PCR relied on 52 forward TRBV primers and 13 reverse TRBJ primers, and amplification bias was corrected through assay-based and computational methods. TCRdb provides this immuneACCESS table in a form limited to in-frame rearrangements. Some clones are lacking; in checked studies, under half of them reflect an unresolved V gene, and why the rest are absent is not known. This sample comprises about 34,000 clones, 93% of them detected only once. The ten largest clones add up to 0.8% to 1% of the sample. Sample: conventional CD4+ T cells sorted from blood. These receptor sequences come from a child under 10 years old with CD3G deficiency.

The CDR3 DNA reads TGCGCCAGCAGCGCGGGGACAGTACTAGCAGAGACCCAGTACTTC. Amino acids: CASSAGTVLAETQYF. The chain joins TRBV5-1 to TRBJ2-5; D possibly corresponds to TRBD1 (7 bases). V dropped 4 bases and J dropped 4 bases, with 17 bases sitting between them. Germline V lookup: CDR1 SGHRS, CDR2 YFSETQ. The CDR3 is 15 residues long. Based on the CDR3 plus reference TRBV5-1 and TRBJ2-5, the full variable domain is KAGVTQTPRYLIKTRGQQVTLSCSPISGHRSVSWYQQTPGQGLQFLFEYFSETQRNKGNFPGRFSGRQFSNSRSEMNVSTLELGDSALYLCASSAGTVLAETQYFGPGTRLLVL.

This chain connects TRBV19 to TRBJ1-5; D is uncertain. Germline V gene lookup returns CDR1 LNHDA and CDR2 SQIVND (reference sequence). V lost 5 bases and J 6 bases, leaving 17 bases between the germline ends. The CDR3 consists of 15 residues. CDR3 DNA: TGTGCCAGTAGTTCCGAGGCGGGCTTTGGTCAGCCCCAGCATTTT. It codes for CASSSEAGFGQPQHF.

In this sample, this clone turned up once. The chain is built from TRBV28 and TRBJ2-1; 9 bases line up with TRBD2. Trimming at V came to 4 bases and at J to 8 bases, leaving 9 bases not matched to a gene. CDR3 length: 15 residues. Germline CDR1 reads MDHEN; CDR2 reads SYDVKM. The CDR3, as DNA: TGTGCCAGCAGTTCCACATTAGCGGGAGAAGATGAGCAGTTCTTC. This codes for CASSSTLAGEDEQFF. Full variable domain (outside the CDR3, taken from reference TRBV28 and TRBJ2-1): DVKVTQSSRYLVKRTGEKVFLECVQDMDHENMFWYRQDPGLGLRLIYFSYDVKMKEKGDIPEGYSVSREKKERFSLILESASTNQTSMYLCASSSTLAGEDEQFFGPGTRLTVL.